The sequence of this T cell receptor (beta chain) was determined in a study of T cells in Graves' hyperthyroidism and ophthalmopathy. Hyperthyroidism had been newly diagnosed in patients aged 18 to 65, and its duration was under 2 months. Study-wide results and limits: Blood held most thyroid clonotypes expanded above 0.001 frequency. Ophthalmopathy prediction by the model preceded onset by a median about 6.3 months.

Template material for amplifying TCR beta CDR3 regions consisted of RNA transcripts. An initial round of RT-PCR targeting the TCR CDR3 relied on the HTBI primer set. TCRdb fed the multiplex PCR reads into MiXCR, producing one record per CDR3 protein. The sample yields fewer than 500,000 distinct CDR3 sequences, around an eighth seen once. This clonotype was observed at least ten times. Its antigen is still unknown. V was clipped by 7 bases and J by 8 bases, with 18 bases between them. CDR1 is SEHNR, CDR2 FQNEAQ, per germline (reference sequence). The CDR3 length is 15 residues. Sequenced material: blood. This TCR came from a man aged 30 to 39 with Graves' hyperthyroidism that later progressed to Graves' ophthalmopathy. V and J are TRBV7-9 and TRBJ1-6; the D is unclear. This CDR3 reads CASTPSGSPDSPLHF. The CDR3 DNA is TGTGCCAGCACCCCATCCGGGAGCCCAGATTCACCCCTCCACTTT.